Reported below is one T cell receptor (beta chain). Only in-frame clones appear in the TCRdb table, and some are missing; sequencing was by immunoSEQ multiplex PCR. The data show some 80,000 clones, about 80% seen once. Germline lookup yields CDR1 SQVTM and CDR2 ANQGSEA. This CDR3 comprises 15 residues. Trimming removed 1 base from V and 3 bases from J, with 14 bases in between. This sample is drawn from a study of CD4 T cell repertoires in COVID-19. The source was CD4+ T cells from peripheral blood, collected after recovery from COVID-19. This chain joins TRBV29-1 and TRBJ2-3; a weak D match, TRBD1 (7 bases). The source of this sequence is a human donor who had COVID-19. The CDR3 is CSVEGQGGATDTQYF. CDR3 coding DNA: TGCAGCGTTGAAGGTCAGGGGGGCGCGACAGATACGCAGTATTTT.